The 18 T cell receptor beta chains listed next were all sequenced from one sample in a study of T cell repertoires in cytomegalovirus infection (dated by TCRdb to the late 2010s). For these TCRs, the target antigens are not known. The treatment or condition label here, explained by the study, means: in vitro stimulation with specific CMV peptide epitopes to enrich CMV-specific T cells. Sequencing was performed on an Illumina HiSeq 1500. The raw public data were reprocessed by TCRdb itself: fastp quality trimming at Q25, MiXCR clonotype calling, in-frame beta chains only. Each entry is one CDR3 protein sequence, shown with its most common DNA and genes. Present in this sample are fewer than 1,000,000 distinct CDR3 sequences, around 29% of which were seen just once. The biggest ten clones account for over 13% of the sample. The material was cultured CD8+ T cells from PBMCs, obtained from culture after CMV antigen stimulation. The receptors stem from a human donor in good health (CMV status not recorded). Some clones in this sample may be carry-over from other donors' samples.

The chain carries TRBV4-1 and TRBJ1-4; 8 bases line up with TRBD1. There are 18 residues in the CDR3. Germline V lookup: CDR1 MGHRA, CDR2 YSYEKL. After removal of 3 bases from V and 7 bases from J, the junction contained 16 bases not matched to a gene. The CDR3 region has the DNA TGCGCCAGCAGCCACCTCCGACAGGGGAGGTGGAAAATTGAAAAACTGTTTTTT. Its protein is CASSHLRQGRWKIEKLFF.

The V and J genes are TRBV15 and TRBJ2-1; TRBD2 matches 9 bases. The CDR3 contains 16 residues. CDR1 LNHNV and CDR2 YYDKDF come from the germline V gene (reference sequence). Germline trimming cut 0 bases from V and 3 bases from J; bases unmatched to any gene: 3. Here the CDR3 DNA reads TGTGCCACCAGCAGAGACAGCGGGGGGTTCTACAATGAGCAGTTCTTC. This translates into CATSRDSGGFYNEQFF.

V is TRBV6-6 and J is TRBJ2-7; 8 nucleotides align to TRBD1. With V trimmed by 8 bases and J by 5 bases, 20 bases remained unmatched. CDR3 length equals 17 residues. Germline assignment: CDR1 MNHNY and CDR2 SVGAGI (reference sequence). The CDR3 bases are TGTGCCAGCTCACTTGATTCCGGGACAGGTTTTCTTGACGAGCAGTACTTC. It translates to CASSLDSGTGFLDEQYF.

CDR3 protein: CASSPRDIYYEQYV. CDR3 coding DNA: TGTGCCAGCAGCCCACGGGACATTTATTACGAGCAGTACGTC. The chain uses TRBV11-1 and TRBJ2-7, with D perhaps TRBD1 (6 bases). V lost 5 bases and J 4 bases, leaving 15 bases between the germline ends. Germline lookup yields CDR1 SGHAT and CDR2 FQDESV (reference sequence). The CDR3 sequence is 14 residues long.

In regard to this clonotype: A much more abundant neighbour one base away suggests this may be a read error. The chain recombines TRBV11-3 with TRBJ2-3; tentatively, D is TRBD2 (5 bases). Deletions cut 4 bases from V and 0 bases from J, with 14 bases between. Germline V gene sequence: CDR1 SGHNT, CDR2 YENEEA. The CDR3 length is 16 residues. CDR3 in amino acids: CASSSSGLSSTDTQYF. The CDR3 coding sequence is TGTGCCAGCAGCTCAAGTGGACTCTCTAGCACAGATACGCAGTATTTT. Combining the CDR3 with reference TRBV11-3 and TRBJ2-3 gives the whole variable domain EAGVVQSPRYKIIEKKQPVAFWCNPISGHNTLYWYLQNLGQGPELLIRYENEEAVDDSQLPKDRFSAERLKGVDSTLKIQPAELGDSAVYLCASSSSGLSSTDTQYFGPGTRLTVL.

This clonotype was observed a few times. The chain combines TRBV7-2 with TRBJ1-1, with 8 bases fitting TRBD1. The CDR3 is 13 amino acids. The germline gives CDR1 SGHTA, CDR2 FQGNSA. Trimming cost V 8 bases and J 1 base; bases outside gene matches: 3. The CDR3 loop is CASGTGKNTEAFF. The CDR3 DNA is TGTGCCAGCGGGACAGGAAAGAACACTGAAGCTTTCTTT.

This clonotype was counted many times. The rearrangement links TRBV5-6 to TRBJ1-1; possible D gene TRBD1, 5 bases. The V gene's germline CDR1 is SGHDT and CDR2 YYEEEE. The CDR3 spans 15 residues. V was pared by 4 bases and J by 6 bases, with 19 bases between. CDR3 residues: CASSRVPSGDAEAFF. CDR3 coding DNA: TGTGCCAGCAGCCGAGTCCCTTCGGGGGACGCTGAAGCTTTCTTT.

This clonotype has only a few counts. V is TRBV6-2 or TRBV6-3 and J is TRBJ1-1; D is undetermined. The CDR3 is 13 residues long. V lost 6 bases, J lost 5 bases, and 13 bases lay in between. CDR1 MNHEY and CDR2 SVGEGT come from the germline V gene. CDR3 DNA sequence: TGTGCCAGCAGCTTCAAACCGGGAACTGAAGCTTTCTTT. It specifies CASSFKPGTEAFF.

The table lists this clonotype with a few counts. This chain uses TRBV6-5 with TRBJ2-2; 7 bases map to TRBD2. The CDR3 extends over 17 amino acids. Germline CDR1 and CDR2: MNHEY and SVGAGI. With 0 bases clipped from V and 0 bases from J, the junction kept 4 bases outside the gene matches. The CDR3 is CASSYSGGFTNTGELFF. The DNA for the CDR3 is TGTGCCAGCAGTTACTCGGGAGGGTTTACGAACACCGGGGAGCTGTTTTTT.

This clonotype was recorded many times. The chain joins TRBV7-8 to TRBJ2-7; no definite D call. The CDR3 loop spans 14 amino acids. V shed 1 base and J shed 3 bases, with 10 bases lying between them. Germline CDR1 is SGHVS and CDR2 is FQNEAQ. CDR3 in DNA: TGTGCCAGCAGCTTAGAGGTTGGCCTCTACGAGCAGTACTTC. Protein sequence: CASSLEVGLYEQYF.

This clonotype has more than one count but fewer than ten. The CDR3 region has the DNA TGTGCCAGCAGTTGGACACCCAGCTCCTACAATGAGCAGTTCTTC. It codes for CASSWTPSSYNEQFF. The J gene is TRBJ2-1, the V gene TRBV12-3 or TRBV12-4, with D tentatively TRBD1 (5 bases). The CDR3 covers 15 residues. V lost 4 bases and J 0 bases, leaving 10 bases between the germline ends.

The V and J genes are TRBV24-1 and TRBJ2-5, with D tentatively TRBD2 (6 bases). This CDR3 has 13 residues. V lost 7 bases and J 3 bases, leaving 11 bases between the germline ends. Germline CDR1 KGHDR, CDR2 SFDVKD. The CDR3 DNA follows: TGTGCCACCAGCGAGACGGGGGAAGAGACCCAGTACTTC. Amino acid sequence: CATSETGEETQYF.

The V gene is TRBV20-1, the J gene TRBJ2-4, with D perhaps TRBD1 (5 bases). Germline V gene data show CDR1 as DFQATT and CDR2 as SNEGSKA (reference sequence). The V and J ends lost 0 bases and 1 base respectively, with 10 bases between them. CDR3 size: 15 residues. The CDR3 region has the DNA TGCAGTGCTAGAGATTGGTCAGGGGCCAAAAACATTCAGTACTTC. Its translation is CSARDWSGAKNIQYF.

This clonotype turned up a few times. CDR3 in amino acids: CASRSPVGGRQEKLFF. As DNA, the CDR3 is TGTGCCAGCAGGTCTCCCGTCGGGGGGCGCCAAGAAAAACTGTTTTTT. The chain combines TRBV7-9 with TRBJ1-4; TRBD1 might be the D (6 bases). Germline V gene sequence: CDR1 SEHNR, CDR2 FQNEAQ (reference sequence). V was trimmed by 6 bases and J by 8 bases, leaving 22 bases between them. The CDR3 extends over 16 amino acids.

This clonotype was counted a few times. The CDR3 nucleotides are TGTGCCAGCAGGGAACCGGGACACGTTGGGGAAAAACTGTTTTTT. Residues: CASREPGHVGEKLFF. This chain uses TRBV7-9 with TRBJ1-4; tentatively, D is TRBD1 (6 bases). This CDR3 has 15 amino acids. The germline gives CDR1 SEHNR, CDR2 FQNEAQ (reference sequence). V lost 6 bases to trimming and J lost 8 bases, with 19 bases between them. Looking up the rest from reference TRBV7-9 and TRBJ1-4 gives the full variable domain: DTGVSQNPRHKITKRGQNVTFRCDPISEHNRLYWYRQTLGQGPEFLTYFQNEAQLEKSRLLSDRFSAERPKGSFSTLEIQRTEQGDSAMYLCASREPGHVGEKLFFGSGTQLSVL.

With regard to this clonotype: A read error is likely, as this CDR3 ends without the conserved phenylalanine or tryptophan. The chain recombines TRBV12-3 or TRBV12-4 with TRBJ1-5, with TRBD1 matching over 8 bases. Trimming removed 6 bases from V and 6 bases from J; junction bases left unmatched: 7. This CDR3 comprises 14 residues. CDR3 coding DNA: TGTGCCAGCAGCCCAGGGGGCGAGTTTCAGCCCCAGCATTCT. Its translation: CASSPGGEFQPQHS.

This clonotype was detected only a few times. The V gene is TRBV2, the J gene TRBJ2-1, with TRBD2 identical over 10 bases. The V gene's germline CDR1 is SNHLY and CDR2 FYNNEI. The V segment lost 10 bases and the J segment 2 bases; nucleotides outside the gene matches: 2. There are 13 residues in the CDR3. CDR3 DNA: TGTGCCACCCTAGCGGGGGCCTACAATGAGCAGTTCTTC. As protein: CATLAGAYNEQFF.

The table lists this clonotype with many counts. The J gene is TRBJ2-2, the V gene TRBV7-2, with unresolved D. CDR3 size: 14 residues. The V end was cut by 5 bases, the J end by 6 bases, with 13 bases between. Germline loops: CDR1 SGHTA, CDR2 FQGNSA. The CDR3 DNA reads TGTGCCAGCAGCCGCCCGGGCCGGTCCGGGGAGCTGTTTTTT. This gives the protein CASSRPGRSGELFF.